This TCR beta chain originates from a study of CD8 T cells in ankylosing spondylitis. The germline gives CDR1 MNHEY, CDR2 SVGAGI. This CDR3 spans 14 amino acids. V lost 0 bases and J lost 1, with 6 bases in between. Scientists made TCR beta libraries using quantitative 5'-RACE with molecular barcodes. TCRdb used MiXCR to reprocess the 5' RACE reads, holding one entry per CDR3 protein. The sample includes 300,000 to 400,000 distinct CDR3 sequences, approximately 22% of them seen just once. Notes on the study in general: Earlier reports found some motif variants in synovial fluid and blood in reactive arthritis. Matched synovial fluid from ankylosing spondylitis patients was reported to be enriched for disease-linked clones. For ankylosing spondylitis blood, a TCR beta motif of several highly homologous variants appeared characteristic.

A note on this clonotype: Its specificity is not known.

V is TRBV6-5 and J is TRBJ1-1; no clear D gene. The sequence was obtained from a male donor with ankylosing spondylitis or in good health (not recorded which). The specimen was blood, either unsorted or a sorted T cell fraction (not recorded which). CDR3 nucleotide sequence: TGTGCCAGCAGTTACTCCCCCAGGAACACTGAAGCTTTCTTT. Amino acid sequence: CASSYSPRNTEAFF.